Following are 16 T cell receptor beta chains from one sample sequenced in a study of molecular identifiers for immune sequencing clone quantification. Via MiXCR, TCRdb re-called the PCR reads, giving one row per CDR3 protein. This table has 85,000 to 90,000 distinct CDR3 sequences, around a quarter appearing once. Source material: naive CD8+ T cells from blood, with Jurkat cell RNA spiked in. The subset here: FACS-sorted CD8+CD4-CCR7+CD45RA+ naive T cells. These TCRs come from a human donor in good health. Some libraries in this study had Jurkat cell RNA spiked in.

This clonotype was picked up many times. This sequence joins TRBV28 and TRBJ2-7; perhaps TRBD2 as D (5 bases). Germline CDR1 MDHEN, CDR2 SYDVKM. This CDR3 is 18 amino acids long. Deletions cut 6 bases from V and 3 bases from J, with 27 bases between. CDR3 DNA sequence: TGTGCCAGCAGCCCCGCGCCCGGGCAGGCCGGGGAAAACTACGAGCAGTACTTC. Protein: CASSPAPGQAGENYEQYF.

In this sample, this clonotype turned up many times. J is TRBJ1-1 and V is TRBV5-5, with TRBD1 matching over 7 bases. The CDR3 is made up of 15 amino acids. The V and J ends lost 0 bases and 0 bases, in that order; junction bases with no gene match: 2. Germline values: CDR1 SGHKS, CDR2 YYEKEE (reference sequence). CDR3 region: CASSLEGQLNTEAFF. The CDR3 DNA reads TGTGCCAGCAGCTTGGAGGGACAGTTGAACACTGAAGCTTTCTTT.

As regards this clonotype: A much larger clone differs from this one at a single base, so this may be a read error. The CDR3 ends on some other residue instead of the conserved phenylalanine or tryptophan, so this is likely a read error. V usage is TRBV5-6 and J usage is TRBJ2-1; D may be TRBD2 (6 bases). Germline V gene sequence: CDR1 SGHDT, CDR2 YYEEEE. This CDR3 comprises 12 residues. V was cut by 3 bases and J by 8 bases, with 9 bases left in between. CDR3 sequence reads: CASSWDFDEQFS. As DNA, the CDR3 is TGTGCCAGCAGCTGGGACTTCGATGAGCAGTTCTCC.

This clonotype was recorded at least ten times. The rearrangement uses TRBV5-6 and TRBJ2-7, with 11 bases lining up with TRBD1. J lost 4 bases, V lost 1 base, and 10 bases had no gene match. Germline-derived CDR1 and CDR2 are SGHDT and YYEEEE. There are 17 residues in the CDR3. CDR3 sequence: CASSLQYGQGARYEQYF. CDR3 nucleotides: TGTGCCAGCAGCTTGCAATATGGACAGGGGGCGCGGTACGAGCAGTACTTC. Based on the CDR3 plus reference TRBV5-6 and TRBJ2-7, the full variable domain is DAGVTQSPTHLIKTRGQQVTLRCSPKSGHDTVSWYQQALGQGPQFIFQYYEEEERQRGNFPDRFSGHQFPNYSSELNVNALLLGDSALYLCASSLQYGQGARYEQYFGPGTRLTVT.

A word on this clonotype: One end of the junction does not line up with germline, which may come from a read error. The chain has TRBV2 and TRBJ2-3, with TRBD2 identical over 7 bases. CDR1 SNHLY and CDR2 FYNNEI come from the germline V gene. The CDR3 spans 16 residues. The CDR3 nucleotides read TGTGCCGGCAGAGACTTGGGACTACCGAACACAGATACGCAGTATTTT. It codes for CAGRDLGLPNTDTQYF. Looking up the rest from reference TRBV2 and TRBJ2-3 gives the full variable domain: EPEVTQTPSHQVTQMGQEVILRCVPISNHLYFYWYRQILGQKVEFLVSFYNNEISEKSEIFDDQFSVERPDGSNFTLKIRSTKLEDSAMYFCAGRDLGLPNTDTQYFGPGTRLTVL.

This clonotype was counted between two and nine times. V usage is TRBV27 and J usage is TRBJ2-7, with D unclear. This CDR3 spans 11 amino acids. V was cut by 7 bases and J by 0 bases, with 4 bases left in between. Germline values: CDR1 MNHEY, CDR2 SMNVEV (reference sequence). CDR3 bases: TGTGCCAGCACCCTCTCCTACGAGCAGTACTTC. This gives the protein CASTLSYEQYF.

In its sample, this clonotype was seen many times. The CDR3 DNA reads TGTGCCAGCAGTCCCCGGACCGACACCTACGAGCAGTACTTC. Protein product: CASSPRTDTYEQYF. The V and J genes are TRBV6-2 or TRBV6-3 and TRBJ2-7; D uncertain. The CDR3 contains 14 residues. Looked up from germline, CDR1 is MNHEY and CDR2 is SVGEGT. Trimming left V 5 bases short and J 2 bases short, with 13 bases between.

The rearrangement links TRBV30 to TRBJ2-1; D is uncertain. Germline CDR1 GTSNPN, CDR2 SVGIG (reference sequence). V was clipped by 3 bases and J by 6 bases, with 3 bases between them. The CDR3 spans 10 residues. This chain's CDR3 is CAWSSNEQFF. The CDR3 DNA reads as TGTGCCTGGAGCAGCAATGAGCAGTTCTTC. Drawing the rest from reference TRBV30 and TRBJ2-1, the complete variable domain is SQTIHQWPATLVQPVGSPLSLECTVEGTSNPNLYWYRQAAGRGLQLLFYSVGIGQISSEVPQNLSASRPQDRQFILSSKKLLLSDSGFYLCAWSSNEQFFGPGTRLTVL.

Note on this clonotype: Just one base apart from a much larger clone, this may be a read error. The genes are TRBV4-1 and TRBJ1-1; TRBD1 matches at 7 bases. From germline, CDR1 is MGHRA and CDR2 YSYEKL. The length of the CDR3 is 18 residues. The CDR3 coding sequence is TGCGCCAGCAGCCAAGGGAACAGGGGAATCAGGAAGGATACTGAAGTTTTCTTT. Translating it yields CASSQGNRGIRKDTEVFF.

This clonotype was picked up a small number of times. V is TRBV5-4 and J is TRBJ2-3, with D possibly TRBD2 on 6 matching bases. CDR3 length equals 19 residues. Deletions cut 3 bases from V and 0 bases from J, with 23 bases between. Germline values: CDR1 SGHNT, CDR2 YYREEE (reference sequence). The DNA for the CDR3 is TGTGCCAGCAGCTCGGGGGTGGTTCGCGGCGGCGAGAGCACAGATACGCAGTATTTT. Amino acids: CASSSGVVRGGESTDTQYF.

J is TRBJ2-5 and V is TRBV5-1; 11 bases are shared with TRBD2. The CDR3 extends over 18 amino acids. The J segment lost 0 bases and the V segment lost 0 bases, leaving 7 bases of the junction unmatched. Germline V gene sequence: CDR1 SGHRS, CDR2 YFSETQ. The CDR3 DNA follows: TGCGCCAGCAGCTTGGATTGGCTAGCGGGGGGAAACCAAGAGACCCAGTACTTC. Amino acid sequence: CASSLDWLAGGNQETQYF.

The CDR3 sequence: CALAGPITPGTDTQYF. The CDR3 coding sequence is TGTGCCCTCGCAGGGCCAATAACCCCTGGCACAGATACGCAGTATTTT. This chain links TRBV7-9 with TRBJ2-3, with a weak D call TRBD1 (5 bases). The germline CDR1 and CDR2 sequences are SEHNR and FQNEAQ (reference sequence). CDR3 length equals 16 residues. Trimming left V 11 bases short and J 1 base short, with 22 bases between.

This clonotype was picked up many times. An end of the junction differs from the germline gene, which may be a read error. J is TRBJ1-1 and V is TRBV29-1; no definite D call. CDR1 is SQVTM and CDR2 is ANQGSEA in the germline V gene. The CDR3 has 12 residues. The DNA for the CDR3 is TGCAGCGTTGAAGGGGTCGGCGGAGAGGGTCAGTTC. Its protein is CSVEGVGGEGQF.

There are many counts of this clonotype. The chain couples TRBV6-6 to TRBJ2-5; TRBD2 agrees at 8 bases. Germline V CDR1 and CDR2: MNHNY, SVGAGI (reference sequence). This CDR3 comprises 14 residues. The ends lost 5 bases at V and 1 base at J; junction bases unmatched: 3. CDR3 region: CASSESGGQETQYF. CDR3 sequence (DNA): TGTGCCAGCAGTGAAAGCGGGGGCCAAGAGACCCAGTACTTC.

This clonotype has ten or more counts. This rearrangement joins TRBV5-6 to TRBJ2-5, with 7 bases aligning to TRBD1. J lost 5 bases, V lost 3 bases, and 7 bases had no gene match. The CDR3 covers 14 residues. The germline V gene has CDR1 SGHDT and CDR2 YYEEEE. CDR3 residues: CASSSLTGTETQYF. CDR3 DNA sequence: TGTGCCAGCAGCTCATTGACAGGGACGGAGACCCAGTACTTC.

A remark on this clonotype: A read error may explain this, as a much larger clone is one base away. V is TRBV7-9 and J is TRBJ2-3; 12 bases map to TRBD2. This CDR3 is built from 17 residues. Unmatched junction bases numbered 11, after V lost 5 bases and J lost 5 bases. Germline V gene lookup returns CDR1 SEHNR and CDR2 FQNEAQ (reference sequence). CDR3 protein: CASSPRTSGVFGDTQYF. The CDR3, as DNA: TGTGCCAGCAGCCCCCGGACTAGCGGGGTATTCGGAGATACGCAGTATTTT.